A single sample is the source of the 24 T cell receptor beta chains below, sequenced in a study of CD8+ T cells in alopecia areata. After isolation, RNA underwent reverse transcription to generate cDNA as the sequencing template. The assay was immunoSEQ multiplex PCR, and TCRdb's table has in-frame clones only and misses some. The data hold about 250,000 clones, with about 68% observed a single time. Here the sequenced sample was CD4+ T cells sorted from blood, taken at week 0. These receptors were obtained from a human donor with alopecia areata.

The count of this clone is one. The chain is built from TRBV29-1 and TRBJ2-5; weak D call: TRBD1 (6 bases). Germline loops: CDR1 SQVTM, CDR2 ANQGSEA. V gave up 1 base and J gave up 2 bases, with 11 bases separating them. This CDR3 contains 14 residues. The CDR3 protein is CSVEAQGQQETQYF. Here the CDR3 DNA reads TGCAGCGTTGAAGCACAGGGTCAGCAAGAGACCCAGTACTTC. Filled out from reference TRBV29-1 and TRBJ2-5, the complete variable domain reads SAVISQKPSRDICQRGTSLTIQCQVDSQVTMMFWYRQQPGQSLTLIATANQGSEATYESGFVIDKFPISRPNLTFSTLTVSNMSPEDSSIYLCSVEAQGQQETQYFGPGTRLLVL.

The chain combines TRBV29-1 with TRBJ2-2, with a tentative D call TRBD2 (5 bases). Trimming left V 7 bases short and J 4 bases short, with 7 bases between. Germline-derived CDR1 and CDR2 are SQVTM and ANQGSEA. The CDR3 covers 11 residues. CDR3: CSASGTGELFF. The CDR3 DNA sequence: TGCAGCGCGAGCGGCACCGGGGAGCTGTTTTTT.

This clone was seen only once. V is TRBV7-2 and J is TRBJ2-5; TRBD2 agrees at 11 bases. V gave up 5 bases and J gave up 4 bases; unmatched junction bases: 9. Germline values: CDR1 SGHTA, CDR2 FQGNSA. This CDR3 is built from 16 residues. CDR3 DNA: TGTGCCAGCAGCGGTGGGACTAGCGGATCTCGAGAGACCCAGTACTTC. This sequence encodes CASSGGTSGSRETQYF.

The rearrangement uses TRBV13 and TRBJ2-5; no clear D. This CDR3 has 14 amino acids. CDR1 and CDR2 from the germline V gene are PRHDT and FYEKMQ (reference sequence). Trimming pared 0 bases from V and 5 bases from J, leaving 10 bases between. CDR3 residues: CASSLGGLPETQYF. The CDR3 nucleotides read TGTGCCAGCAGCTTAGGAGGGCTTCCCGAGACCCAGTACTTC. The variable domain in full, with the rest retrieved from reference TRBV13 and TRBJ2-5, is AAGVIQSPRHLIKEKRETATLKCYPIPRHDTVYWYQQGPGQDPQFLISFYEKMQSDKGSIPDRFSAQQFSDYHSELNMSSLELGDSALYFCASSLGGLPETQYFGPGTRLLVL.

The chain links TRBV5-1 to TRBJ1-1; TRBD1 matches 7 bases. The germline CDR1 and CDR2 sequences are SGHRS and YFSETQ. There are 15 residues in the CDR3. V lost 2 bases to trimming and J lost 6 bases; unmatched junction nucleotides: 10. The CDR3, as DNA: TGCGCCAGCAGCTTAGACAGGGCTGGACCTTCTGAAGCTTTCTTT. Translation: CASSLDRAGPSEAFF.

The chain combines TRBV29-1 with TRBJ2-2; tentatively, D is TRBD2 (6 bases). CDR3 size: 13 residues. V was clipped by 4 bases and J by 4 bases, with 10 bases between them. Germline assignment: CDR1 SQVTM and CDR2 ANQGSEA. CDR3 in DNA: TGCAGCGTTGCGGGGGAGAGCACCGGGGAGCTGTTTTTT. It specifies CSVAGESTGELFF.

The rearrangement uses TRBV2 and TRBJ1-4; 12 positions match TRBD1. V dropped 4 bases and J dropped 9; count of bases not matched to a gene: 0. Germline-derived CDR1 and CDR2 are SNHLY and FYNNEI. There are 13 residues in the CDR3. The CDR3 loop is CASSGDRGQKLFF. The DNA of the CDR3 is TGTGCCAGCAGTGGGGACAGGGGGCAAAAACTGTTTTTT.

This clone showed up just once. This chain links TRBV15 with TRBJ1-2; TRBD1 is a possible D gene (5 bases). Trimming pared 3 bases from V and 6 bases from J, leaving 11 bases between. Germline V gene sequence: CDR1 LNHNV, CDR2 YYDKDF (reference sequence). There are 13 residues in the CDR3. This CDR3 is CATSSTRGHGYTF. The CDR3 bases are TGTGCCACCAGCAGTACCCGGGGCCATGGCTACACCTTC.

The chain carries TRBV11-2 and TRBJ1-4; D not resolved. Trimming stripped 0 bases from V and 8 bases from J, with 4 bases between. The CDR3 totals 12 residues. CDR1 is SGHAT and CDR2 is FQNNGV in the germline V gene. CDR3 region: CASSLDYEKLFF. The CDR3 region has the DNA TGTGCCAGCAGCTTAGATTACGAAAAACTGTTTTTT. The complete variable domain, with remaining parts taken from reference TRBV11-2 and TRBJ1-4, reads EAGVAQSPRYKIIEKRQSVAFWCNPISGHATLYWYQQILGQGPKLLIQFQNNGVVDDSQLPKDRFSAERLKGVDSTLKIQPAKLEDSAVYLCASSLDYEKLFFGSGTQLSVL.

In this sample, this clone is medium-sized. The chain has TRBV5-4 and TRBJ2-1; either TRBD1 or TRBD2 may supply D (5 bases each). This CDR3 is built from 12 residues. The germline V gene encodes CDR1 SGHNT and CDR2 YYREEE (reference sequence). Trimming shortened V by 4 bases and J by 11 bases, and 13 bases separated the two germline ends. The CDR3 DNA reads as TGTGCCAGCAGCCCGGGGACGAATAAGCAGTTCTTC. Its translation is CASSPGTNKQFF. The full variable domain, its missing parts supplied by reference TRBV5-4 and TRBJ2-1, is ETGVTQSPTHLIKTRGQQVTLRCSSQSGHNTVSWYQQALGQGPQFIFQYYREEENGRGNFPPRFSGLQFPNYSSELNVNALELDDSALYLCASSPGTNKQFFGPGTRLTVL.

The chain combines TRBV29-1 with TRBJ1-1; 8 nucleotides agree with TRBD1. This CDR3 comprises 12 residues. The J segment lost 5 bases and the V segment lost 6 bases, leaving 5 bases of the junction unmatched. Germline V gene sequence: CDR1 SQVTM, CDR2 ANQGSEA. Here the CDR3 reads CSVTGGWTEAFF. The CDR3 DNA sequence: TGCAGCGTCACAGGGGGGTGGACTGAAGCTTTCTTT.

The chain links TRBV2 to TRBJ2-2, with D perhaps TRBD1 (5 bases). CDR1 is SNHLY, CDR2 FYNNEI, per germline. V gave up 6 bases and J gave up 3 bases, with 14 bases separating them. There are 15 residues in the CDR3. CDR3 bases: TGTGCCAGCAGGCGACAGACGGATGACACCGGGGAGCTGTTTTTT. Translated: CASRRQTDDTGELFF.

The rearrangement uses TRBV29-1 and TRBJ2-7; D is undetermined. The CDR3 covers 11 residues. Germline CDR1 and CDR2: SQVTM and ANQGSEA. V shed 4 bases and J shed 5 bases, with 9 bases lying between them. CDR3 sequence: CSVGMTNEQYF. The CDR3 DNA sequence: TGCAGCGTTGGAATGACCAACGAGCAGTACTTC.

J is TRBJ2-5 and V is TRBV30; D not certain. The CDR3 totals 13 residues. The V and J ends lost 0 bases and 5 bases respectively, with 10 bases between them. Germline-derived CDR1 and CDR2 are GTSNPN and SVGIG (reference sequence). The CDR3 DNA reads as TGTGCCTGGAGTGTGAATTCTCCGGAGACCCAGTACTTC. As protein: CAWSVNSPETQYF.

This rearrangement joins TRBV25-1 to TRBJ2-5; D uncertain. The CDR3 is 16 amino acids. Germline V gene sequence: CDR1 MGHDK, CDR2 SYGVNS. V shed 2 bases and J shed 1 base, with 14 bases lying between them. The CDR3 nucleotides are TGTGCCAGCAGTGAAGGCCAGCGTACGGTCCAAGAGACCCAGTACTTC. Residues: CASSEGQRTVQETQYF.

The gene calls are TRBV27 and TRBJ2-5; 7 bases align to TRBD2. This CDR3 spans 15 amino acids. The germline V gene has CDR1 MNHEY and CDR2 SMNVEV (reference sequence). With V trimmed by 2 bases and J by 5 bases, 8 bases remained unmatched. The CDR3: CASSLARGSVETQYF. The CDR3 DNA follows: TGTGCCAGCAGTTTAGCGCGGGGGTCGGTTGAGACCCAGTACTTC.

This clone was seen a few times. The chain links TRBV29-1 to TRBJ1-1; 8 positions match TRBD1. The CDR3 length is 15 residues. The trim removed 4 bases at V and 1 base at J, leaving 8 bases unmatched. From germline, CDR1 is SQVTM and CDR2 ANQGSEA. CDR3 nucleotide sequence: TGCAGCGTTGGAAGGTTGGGGACAGGGAACACTGAAGCTTTCTTT. Protein product: CSVGRLGTGNTEAFF.

The chain employs TRBV30 and TRBJ2-1; a weak D match, TRBD2 (6 bases). The CDR3 is 11 amino acids. V lost 2 bases and J 11 bases, leaving 10 bases between the germline ends. From germline, CDR1 is GTSNPN and CDR2 SVGIG (reference sequence). The DNA for the CDR3 is TGTGCCTGGAGTCCGGGACTTCAGCAGTTCTTC. It codes for CAWSPGLQQFF.

The chain is built from TRBV30 and TRBJ2-7, with TRBD1 as a possible D gene (6 bases). Trimming took off 0 bases at V and 3 bases at J, with 9 bases between the two ends. Germline V gene lookup returns CDR1 GTSNPN and CDR2 SVGIG (reference sequence). This CDR3 contains 13 residues. CDR3 DNA sequence: TGTGCCTGGAGTGTACAGGGATTCTACGAGCAGTACTTC. It codes for CAWSVQGFYEQYF.

V usage is TRBV6-5 and J usage is TRBJ2-1, with 7 bases fitting TRBD1. With V trimmed by 4 bases and J by 9 bases, 15 bases remained unmatched. Germline V gene data show CDR1 as MNHEY and CDR2 as SVGAGI. The CDR3 contains 16 residues. The CDR3 DNA reads TGTGCCAGCAGTTTTCGACAGGGTGGGGTACATGGTGAGCAGTTCTTC. This sequence encodes CASSFRQGGVHGEQFF.

This clone was seen just once. The J gene is TRBJ2-3, the V gene TRBV7-9, with D perhaps given as TRBD1 or TRBD2 (6 bases each). Germline V gene sequence: CDR1 SEHNR, CDR2 FQNEAQ (reference sequence). Trimming cost V 5 bases and J 3 bases, with 15 bases left between them. The CDR3 is 15 amino acids. As DNA, the CDR3 is TGTGCCAGCAGCCCCGGAGAGGGGGGAACAGATACGCAGTATTTT. It encodes CASSPGEGGTDTQYF.

J is TRBJ2-4 and V is TRBV28; a possible D gene is TRBD2 (7 bases). The ends were cut back, 1 base at V and 3 bases at J, with 10 bases in the middle. This CDR3 has 15 amino acids. Germline V gives CDR1 MDHEN, CDR2 SYDVKM. The DNA of the CDR3 is TGTGCCAGCAGTTTATCGGGGGGCGGCAAAAACATTCAGTACTTC. Translating it yields CASSLSGGGKNIQYF.

This clone was seen a few times. The chain is built from TRBV29-1 and TRBJ2-5, with D maybe TRBD1 (5 bases). Deletions cut 1 base from V and 5 bases from J, with 14 bases between. The CDR3 is 14 residues long. Germline assignment: CDR1 SQVTM and CDR2 ANQGSEA. CDR3 bases: TGCAGCGTTGAAGCCCCAGGACACAGGGAGACCCAGTACTTC. This codes for CSVEAPGHRETQYF.

In its sample, this clone was seen once. The genes are TRBV7-9 and TRBJ1-6; D is possibly TRBD1 (5 bases). Trimming stripped 5 bases from V and 7 bases from J, with 12 bases between. The length of the CDR3 is 14 residues. Germline loops: CDR1 SEHNR, CDR2 FQNEAQ (reference sequence). This CDR3 is CASSGDGMNSPLHF. The CDR3 coding sequence is TGTGCCAGCAGCGGGGACGGCATGAATTCACCCCTCCACTTT.